A single sample gave rise to the 6 T cell receptor beta chains below, sequenced in a study of cytomegalovirus exposure and HLA in healthy donors. Both 60 Vbeta primers and 13 Jbeta primers went into the PCR. Sequenced by immunoSEQ multiplex PCR; TCRdb stores in-frame clones only, minus some. The sample has 170,000 or so clones, over 75% seen once; the top ten hold 2.4%. The material sequenced was PBMCs. The receptors come from a man aged 55 to 70 in good health and CMV-seronegative.

This clone was seen a single time. The chain recombines TRBV10-2 with TRBJ1-1, with D hard to call. Per the germline V gene, CDR1 is WSHSY and CDR2 is SAAADI. CDR3 length equals 14 residues. Trimming pared 3 bases from V and 4 bases from J, leaving 12 bases between. The CDR3 loop reads CASSDRGPATEAFF. In nucleotides, the CDR3 is TGCGCCAGCAGTGACCGGGGTCCGGCCACTGAAGCTTTCTTT.

The chain carries TRBV15 and TRBJ2-5; D gene unclear. V was pared by 5 bases and J by 0 bases, with 10 bases between. CDR1 and CDR2 from the germline V gene are LNHNV and YYDKDF (reference sequence). CDR3 length: 14 amino acids. The CDR3 DNA reads as TGTGCCACCAGCCGCCTTTTAGACCAAGAGACCCAGTACTTC. Its translation is CATSRLLDQETQYF.

This chain joins TRBV7-7 and TRBJ2-3; D is possibly TRBD1 (7 bases). Trimming stripped 2 bases from V and 1 base from J, with 10 bases between. The CDR3 length is 15 residues. The V gene's germline CDR1 is SSHAT and CDR2 FNYEAQ (reference sequence). This CDR3 reads CASSLQGGGTDTQYF. CDR3 DNA sequence: TGTGCCAGCAGCTTACAGGGGGGAGGCACAGATACGCAGTATTTT.

The rearrangement joins TRBV28 to TRBJ2-1; 7 positions agree with TRBD1. Looked up from germline, CDR1 is MDHEN and CDR2 is SYDVKM. CDR3 length: 15 amino acids. After removal of 10 bases from V and 1 base from J, the junction contained 10 bases not matched to a gene. The DNA for the CDR3 is TGTGCCATAGGACGGGACAGCCAGTCCTACAATGAGCAGTTCTTC. It translates to CAIGRDSQSYNEQFF.

The count of this clone is one. The chain combines TRBV19 with TRBJ2-1, with D possibly TRBD1 on 6 matching bases. Trimming shortened V by 2 bases and J by 2 bases, and 22 bases separated the two germline ends. In germline, CDR1 is LNHDA, CDR2 SQIVND (reference sequence). The CDR3 is 19 amino acids. CDR3 region: CASSIRDRDTQVPYNEQFF. Written as DNA, the CDR3 is TGTGCCAGTAGTATAAGGGACCGGGACACCCAGGTACCCTACAATGAGCAGTTCTTC.

Concerning this clone: In the same sample, other DNA sequences code for this CDR3. CDR3 sequence reads: CASGSTGVGTEAFF. Here the CDR3 DNA reads TGCGCTAGCGGCAGTACAGGGGTGGGCACTGAAGCTTTCTTT. The V call is TRBV5-1, the J call TRBJ1-1; 7 bases fit TRBD1. The CDR3 is 14 amino acids. Germline V gives CDR1 SGHRS, CDR2 YFSETQ.